This TCR beta chain came from a study of T cell repertoires in cytomegalovirus infection. Of note for this clonotype: Its antigen is unidentified.

V lost 7 bases and J 1 base, leaving 14 bases between the germline ends. The CDR3 is 14 residues long. The germline gives CDR1 ENHRY, CDR2 SYGVKD. TCRdb redid the calling of the reads with MiXCR, one entry per CDR3 protein. The sample has approximately 770,000 distinct CDR3 sequences, under 35% seen once. The chain combines TRBV10-3 with TRBJ2-7, with D possibly matching TRBD1 (5 bases). Sequences were derived from cultured CD8+ T cells from PBMCs, sampled from culture after CMV antigen stimulation. This TCR came from a human donor in good health (CMV status not recorded). Some clones in this sample may be carry-over from other donors' samples. In DNA, the CDR3 is TGTGCCATCAAGCTCGGACATCCGTCCTACGAGCAGTACTTC. Translated, it gives CAIKLGHPSYEQYF.